This T cell receptor (beta chain) was captured in a study of T cells after yellow fever vaccination. There are many counts of this clonotype. In TCRdb, the 5' RACE reads were re-called with MiXCR into one record per CDR3 protein. The sample lists about 240,000 distinct CDR3 sequences, less than 9% occurring once. J lost 2 bases, V lost 4 bases, and 5 bases had no gene match. The CDR3 contains 15 residues. This receptor was taken from a man under 40 who received the YFV17D yellow fever vaccine. V is TRBV12-3 or TRBV12-4 and J is TRBJ2-7; 10 bases fit TRBD2. Sequenced here: CD4+ T cells sorted from PBMCs, sampled 15 days after the yellow fever booster vaccination. CDR3 sequence (DNA): TGTGCCAGCAGTTCTCAAGCGGGAGGGACCTACGAGCAGTACTTC. Translated, it gives CASSSQAGGTYEQYF.